Listed below are T cell receptor beta chains from one sample, sequenced in a study of cytomegalovirus exposure and HLA in healthy donors. Assay: immunoSEQ multiplex PCR; the TCRdb copy retains only in-frame clones and omits some. The sample table includes 200,000 to 250,000 clones. The specimen sequenced was PBMCs. Receptors originate from a girl aged 2 to 10 in good health and CMV-seropositive. Each CDR3 is given with its conserved first and last residue. The D gene is left open where the match is weak.

j_gene	d_gene	v_gene	CDR3nt	CDR3aa
TRBJ2-5	TRBD1	TRBV6-6	TGTGCCGGGGGACAGGGAGGGGAGGCCCAGTACTTC	CAGGQGGEAQYF
TRBJ2-4	-	TRBV1	TGCACCAGCACCCCGAACCGGGACACTGTAATTTTAGCCAAAAACATTCAGTACTTC	CTSTPNRDTVILAKNIQYF
TRBJ2-3	TRBD1	TRBV5-1	TGCGCCAGCAGCGCGGGACAGGGCGCAGATACGCAGTATTTT	CASSAGQGADTQYF
TRBJ1-1	-	TRBV28	TGTGCCAGTAAGAGTAACACTGAAGCTTTCTTT	CASKSNTEAFF
TRBJ2-2	-	TRBV28	TGTGCCAGCAGTCGTACAGGGGGGGGCACCGGGGAGCTGTTTTTT	CASSRTGGGTGELFF
TRBJ1-3	-	TRBV7-9	TGTGCCAGCAGCAGAAGGAGCTCTGGAAACACCATATATTTT	CASSRRSSGNTIYF
TRBJ2-1	TRBD2	TRBV11-3	TGTGCCAGCAAATCTTCTAGCGGACACAATGAGCAGTTCTTC	CASKSSSGHNEQFF
TRBJ2-7	TRBD2	TRBV27	TGTGCCAGCAGTCCCAGGGGTAGCGGGAGCTACGAGCAGTACTTC	CASSPRGSGSYEQYF
TRBJ1-4	TRBD1	TRBV29-1	TGCAGCGTTACTACCTCCGGGACAGCTTCTTTT	CSVTTSGTASF
TRBJ2-7	-	TRBV5-4	TGTGCCAGCAGCTTGGCCCGCGGCGGGACGGGGGTGTACGAGCAGTACTTC	CASSLARGGTGVYEQYF
TRBJ2-1	-	TRBV4-2	TGTGCCAGCAGCCAAGGTCCACTTGCAGGGAATGAGCAGTTCTTC	CASSQGPLAGNEQFF
TRBJ1-2	-	TRBV5-1	TGCGCCAGCAGCTGGGGGGACGGTTATGGCTACACCTTC	CASSWGDGYGYTF
TRBJ2-6	TRBD2	TRBV19	TGTGCCAGTAGTGGGCTAGCGGGCGGTTTCTCTGGGGCCAACGTCCTGACTTTC	CASSGLAGGFSGANVLTF
TRBJ2-7	TRBD1	TRBV6-6	TGTGCCAGCAGCTACTGGGACAGTGGCTACGAGCAGTACTTC	CASSYWDSGYEQYF
TRBJ2-7	-	TRBV11-3	TGTGCCAGCAGCCGCGGCCAAGGCACCGACTACGAGCAGTACTTC	CASSRGQGTDYEQYF
TRBJ2-7	-	TRBV11-2	TGTGCCAGCAGCTTTGGCGGGCCCTACGAGCAGTACTTC	CASSFGGPYEQYF
TRBJ2-7	-	TRBV9	TGTGCCAGCAGCGTAGACGGCGGTTACTCCTACGAGCAGTACTTC	CASSVDGGYSYEQYF
TRBJ2-7	-	TRBV7-8	TGTGCCAGCAGCTTAGTAGCAGGGGAGCAGTACTTC	CASSLVAGEQYF
TRBJ2-7	TRBD2	TRBV6-1	TGTGCCAGCAGTGAATGGAGACTAGCGGGAGGGAGACCCAGCGAGCAGTACTTC	CASSEWRLAGGRPSEQYF
TRBJ2-1	TRBD2	TRBV11-2	TGTGCCAGCAGCCCAACTAGCGGCTACAATGAGCAGTTCTTC	CASSPTSGYNEQFF
TRBJ1-4	-	TRBV6-5	TGTGCCAGCAGTTACCAGGGGCACGATAATGAAAAACTGTTTTTT	CASSYQGHDNEKLFF
TRBJ2-1	-	TRBV28	TGTGCCAGCAGTGGACTGGGCGATGAGCAGTTCTTC	CASSGLGDEQFF
TRBJ2-3	-	TRBV18	TGTGCCAGCTCACCACTCAGATCAGATACGCAGTATTTT	CASSPLRSDTQYF
TRBJ2-7	-	TRBV6-5	TGTGCCAGCAGCCGGGACTGGAGCTCCTACGAGCAGTACTTC	CASSRDWSSYEQYF
TRBJ1-5	-	TRBV5-5	TGTGCCAGCAGCCCCGGGATTTCGGGTCAGCCCCAGCATTTT	CASSPGISGQPQHF
TRBJ1-4	-	TRBV18	TGTGCCAGCTCGGTCGACAGGCACAAAAATGAAAAACTGTTTTTT	CASSVDRHKNEKLFF
TRBJ1-1	-	TRBV18	TGTGCCAGCTCACCAGGGAGAATGATTGAAGCTTTCTTT	CASSPGRMIEAFF
TRBJ2-3	-	TRBV27	TGTGCCAGCAGTTTATCGGCCCCTACAGATACGCAGTATTTT	CASSLSAPTDTQYF
TRBJ2-3	-	TRBV6-5	TGTGCCAGCAGTTACTCTGGAAGGGCGGGCCCAGATACGCAGTATTTT	CASSYSGRAGPDTQYF
TRBJ1-3	TRBD1	TRBV9	TGTGCCAGCAGCGCCTGGACAGGGGACAACTCTGGAAACACCATATATTTT	CASSAWTGDNSGNTIYF
TRBJ2-1	TRBD2	TRBV5-1	TGCGCCAGCAGCTTAGCGGGATCCCCCTACAATGAGCAGTTCTTC	CASSLAGSPYNEQFF
TRBJ2-1	TRBD2	TRBV2	TGTGCCAGCACTATGACTAGCGATGACTCCTACAATGAGCAGTTCTTC	CASTMTSDDSYNEQFF
TRBJ2-4	TRBD2	TRBV5-4	TGTGCCAGCAGCTGGTCTCCGGGGGGAAACATTCAGTACTTC	CASSWSPGGNIQYF
TRBJ1-2	TRBD1	TRBV27	TGTGCCAGCAGTTTAGAATTTCGGGACAGACCATCATATGGCTACACCTTC	CASSLEFRDRPSYGYTF
TRBJ1-2	TRBD1	TRBV7-9	TGTGCCAGCAGCTTGGGACAGGAGGGTGGCTACACCTTC	CASSLGQEGGYTF
TRBJ2-1	-	TRBV4-2	TGTGCCAGCAGCCAAGTCGCCACCCTCCCCGGGAATGAGCAGTTCTTC	CASSQVATLPGNEQFF
TRBJ1-4	TRBD1	TRBV19	TGTGCCAGTATGGGGGACAGGGTACCACCAACTAATGAAAAACTGTTTTTT	CASMGDRVPPTNEKLFF
TRBJ2-7	TRBD2	TRBV6-1	TGTGCCAGCGCCCGGACTAGCGGGAGATACGAGCAGTACTTC	CASARTSGRYEQYF
TRBJ2-7	-	TRBV6-5	TGTGCCAGCGGATCCCCGGGGTACGAGCAGTACTTC	CASGSPGYEQYF
TRBJ2-1	TRBD2	TRBV2	TGTGCCAGCAGCCCAGGACTAGCGGGAGTTCTTGAGCAGTTCTTC	CASSPGLAGVLEQFF
TRBJ1-5	-	TRBV28	TGTGCCAGCAGCTTGACCAGGACTCGCAAGAGCAATCAGCCCCAGCATTTT	CASSLTRTRKSNQPQHF